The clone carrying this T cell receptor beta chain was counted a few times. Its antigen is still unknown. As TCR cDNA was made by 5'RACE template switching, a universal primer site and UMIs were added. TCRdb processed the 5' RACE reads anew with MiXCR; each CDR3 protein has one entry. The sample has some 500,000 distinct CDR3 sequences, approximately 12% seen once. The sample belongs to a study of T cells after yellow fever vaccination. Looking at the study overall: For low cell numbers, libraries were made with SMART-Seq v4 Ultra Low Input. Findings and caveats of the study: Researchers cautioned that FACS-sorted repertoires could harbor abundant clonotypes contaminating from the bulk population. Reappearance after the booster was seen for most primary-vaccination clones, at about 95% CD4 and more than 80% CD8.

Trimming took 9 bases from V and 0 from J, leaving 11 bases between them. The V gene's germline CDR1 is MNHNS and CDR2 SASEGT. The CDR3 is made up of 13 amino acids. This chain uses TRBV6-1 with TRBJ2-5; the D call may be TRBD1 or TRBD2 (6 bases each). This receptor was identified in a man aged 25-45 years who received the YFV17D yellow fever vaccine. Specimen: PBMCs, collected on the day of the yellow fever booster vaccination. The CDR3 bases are TGTGCCAGTAGGGGGGCCTACCAAGAGACCCAGTACTTC. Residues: CASRGAYQETQYF.